This T cell receptor (beta chain) was identified in a study of blood T cell repertoires in COVID-19. Study background: Material from acute and convalescent COVID-19 was sourced from the United States, Italy and Spain. T cells, B-cell-depleted T cells, or PBMCs supplied cDNA or gDNA.

The CDR3 consists of 18 residues. Source study methods: Amplification from reference gene primers served as the basis for estimated nucleated cell counts. TCRdb's copy holds only in-frame clones and misses some; the assay was immunoSEQ multiplex PCR. The DNA was the basis for D and trimming; V, J and clone size are from that table. The data show a few hundred thousand clones, about 82% seen once. V usage is TRBV21-1 and J usage is TRBJ1-4. TRBV21-1 is a documented pseudogene. The sequence was collected from a man older than 75 with acute or convalescent COVID-19. The sequencing input was peripheral blood. The CDR3 loop reads CATRRGTLNLLGYEKLFF. The CDR3 bases are TGTGCCACCCGGCGGGGGACCTTAAACCTATTGGGTTATGAAAAACTGTTTTTT.